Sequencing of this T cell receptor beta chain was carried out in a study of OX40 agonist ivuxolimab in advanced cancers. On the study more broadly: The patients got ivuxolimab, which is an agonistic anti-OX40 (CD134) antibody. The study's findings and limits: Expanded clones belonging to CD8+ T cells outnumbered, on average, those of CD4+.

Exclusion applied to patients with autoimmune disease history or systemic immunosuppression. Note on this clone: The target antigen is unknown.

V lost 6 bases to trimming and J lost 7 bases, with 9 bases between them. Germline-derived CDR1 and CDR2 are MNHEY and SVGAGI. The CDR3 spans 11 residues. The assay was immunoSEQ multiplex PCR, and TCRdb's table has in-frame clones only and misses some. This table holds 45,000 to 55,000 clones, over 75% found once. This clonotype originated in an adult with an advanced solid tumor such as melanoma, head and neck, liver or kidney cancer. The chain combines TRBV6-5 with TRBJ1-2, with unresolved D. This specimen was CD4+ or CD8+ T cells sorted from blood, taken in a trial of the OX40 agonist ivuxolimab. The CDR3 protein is CASRHSGGYTF. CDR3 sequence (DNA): TGTGCCAGCAGACACAGTGGTGGCTACACCTTC.